These 13 T cell receptor beta chains were all obtained from the same sample, sequenced in a study of shared clonotypes between healthy human individuals. Sequenced by immunoSEQ multiplex PCR; TCRdb stores in-frame clones only, minus some. Counted here are over 2 million clones, around 92% occurring once; the ten biggest clones make up around 0.35%. The sample taken for sequencing was naive CD4+ T cells from PBMCs. Subset meaning: CD45RA+ positively selected. The receptors originated from a man between 18 and 35 years old in good health. Some clones in this sample may be carry-over from other donors' samples.

The chain carries TRBV30 and TRBJ2-7; 9 positions match TRBD2. CDR1 and CDR2 from the germline V gene are GTSNPN and SVGIG (reference sequence). V was clipped by 6 bases and J by 2 bases; unmatched bases: 8. CDR3 length: 14 amino acids. CDR3: CACPREGRTYEQYF. CDR3 nucleotide sequence: TGTGCCTGCCCGCGGGAGGGAAGAACCTACGAGCAGTACTTC.

This clone was observed once. J is TRBJ1-2 and V is TRBV2, with D hard to call. The germline V gene has CDR1 SNHLY and CDR2 FYNNEI. This CDR3 is built from 14 residues. Trimming stripped 1 base from V and 8 bases from J, with 14 bases between. CDR3 coding DNA: TGTGCCAGCAGTGAAGAATCGGGCACGCTGGGCTACACCTTC. Residues: CASSEESGTLGYTF.

V is TRBV5-1 and J is TRBJ2-7; 7 bases line up with TRBD1. J was trimmed by 6 bases and V by 4 bases; bases with no gene match: 10. The CDR3 covers 14 residues. Germline CDR1 is SGHRS and CDR2 is YFSETQ. CDR3 nucleotide sequence: TGCGCCAGCAGCCACGGGACAGTCCAAGGCGAGCAGTACTTC. This codes for CASSHGTVQGEQYF.

The chain carries TRBV29-1 and TRBJ1-2; 7 bases agree with TRBD1. Germline-derived CDR1 and CDR2 are SQVTM and ANQGSEA. The CDR3 covers 13 residues. V shed 7 bases, J shed 6 bases, and the junction held 11 bases outside the gene matches. CDR3 coding DNA: TGCAGCGCTTCGACAGGGAGGGACGATGGCTACACCTTC. It specifies CSASTGRDDGYTF.

In this sample, this clone turned up once. V and J are TRBV5-1 and TRBJ2-3; no firm D call. The CDR3 has 14 amino acids. With 2 bases removed from V and 6 bases from J, the gap between germline ends came to 13 bases. Germline CDR1 and CDR2: SGHRS and YFSETQ. CDR3 protein: CASSLATLGDTQYF. The CDR3 DNA follows: TGCGCCAGCAGCTTAGCGACCCTCGGCGATACGCAGTATTTT. Full variable domain (remainder filled in from reference TRBV5-1 and TRBJ2-3): KAGVTQTPRYLIKTRGQQVTLSCSPISGHRSVSWYQQTPGQGLQFLFEYFSETQRNKGNFPGRFSGRQFSNSRSEMNVSTLELGDSALYLCASSLATLGDTQYFGPGTRLTVL.

V is TRBV18 and J is TRBJ2-3, with a tentative D call TRBD1 (6 bases). CDR1 KGHSH and CDR2 LQKENI come from the germline V gene. This CDR3 is built from 17 residues. V shed 1 base and J shed 3 bases, with 17 bases lying between them. CDR3 sequence: CASSPRGRTVRTDTQYF. In DNA form, the CDR3 reads TGTGCCAGCTCACCACGGGGTAGGACAGTCCGGACAGATACGCAGTATTTT.

This clone was detected once. The rearrangement uses TRBV4-2 and TRBJ1-3; 9 bases line up with TRBD1. Germline assignment: CDR1 LGHNA and CDR2 YNFKEQ. Losses at the gene ends were 5 bases for V and 0 bases for J; bases not matched to a gene: 11. The CDR3 is 18 residues long. The CDR3 nucleotides read TGTGCCAGCAGCGCATACCGGGACAGGGTCAGCTCTGGAAACACCATATATTTT. Amino acid sequence: CASSAYRDRVSSGNTIYF.

This chain joins TRBV9 and TRBJ2-1; D is unresolved. Looked up from germline, CDR1 is SGDLS and CDR2 is YYNGEE. With 4 bases removed from V and 0 bases from J, the gap between germline ends came to 14 bases. CDR3 size: 16 residues. CDR3 residues: CASSPVMTYSYNEQFF. CDR3 sequence (DNA): TGTGCCAGCAGCCCGGTCATGACTTACTCCTACAATGAGCAGTTCTTC.

This chain uses TRBV27 with TRBJ1-5; no reliable D call. From germline, CDR1 is MNHEY and CDR2 SMNVEV (reference sequence). CDR3 size: 14 residues. Trimming stripped 2 bases from V and 0 bases from J, with 5 bases between. The CDR3 region is CASSLNPSNQPQHF. The CDR3 DNA sequence: TGTGCCAGCAGTTTAAACCCTAGCAATCAGCCCCAGCATTTT.

This clone was counted once. The chain has TRBV25-1 and TRBJ2-5; 7 positions agree with TRBD1. With 7 bases clipped from V and 7 bases from J, the junction kept 18 bases outside the gene matches. The CDR3 is made up of 16 amino acids. CDR1 MGHDK and CDR2 SYGVNS come from the germline V gene. The CDR3 DNA sequence: TGTGCCAGCACCGCCCCCCCCGGACAGGAGAGTGGGACCCAGTACTTC. It is translated as CASTAPPGQESGTQYF.

This rearrangement joins TRBV28 to TRBJ2-1; D possibly corresponds to TRBD2 (6 bases). CDR1 is MDHEN, CDR2 SYDVKM, per germline. Trimming pared 3 bases from V and 4 bases from J, leaving 19 bases between. The CDR3 consists of 17 residues. Here the CDR3 DNA reads TGTGCCAGCAGTTTCCACGATTTGGCAGGACTATACAATGAGCAGTTCTTC. It codes for CASSFHDLAGLYNEQFF.

This chain connects TRBV29-1 to TRBJ2-2, with 9 bases fitting TRBD1. V was clipped by 4 bases and J by 7 bases; unmatched bases: 4. Germline V gives CDR1 SQVTM, CDR2 ANQGSEA. The CDR3 is 13 residues long. The CDR3: CSVGGQGFGELFF. CDR3 nucleotides: TGCAGCGTTGGGGGACAGGGTTTCGGGGAGCTGTTTTTT.

The CDR3 loop reads CASSLGRGQGIITDTQYF. CDR3 nucleotides: TGTGCCAGCAGCTTAGGGAGAGGACAGGGAATAATCACAGATACGCAGTATTTT. This rearrangement joins TRBV11-2 to TRBJ2-3, with TRBD1 identical over 8 bases. CDR1 and CDR2 from the germline V gene are SGHAT and FQNNGV. This CDR3 has 18 amino acids. The V segment lost 1 base and the J segment 2 bases; nucleotides outside the gene matches: 11.